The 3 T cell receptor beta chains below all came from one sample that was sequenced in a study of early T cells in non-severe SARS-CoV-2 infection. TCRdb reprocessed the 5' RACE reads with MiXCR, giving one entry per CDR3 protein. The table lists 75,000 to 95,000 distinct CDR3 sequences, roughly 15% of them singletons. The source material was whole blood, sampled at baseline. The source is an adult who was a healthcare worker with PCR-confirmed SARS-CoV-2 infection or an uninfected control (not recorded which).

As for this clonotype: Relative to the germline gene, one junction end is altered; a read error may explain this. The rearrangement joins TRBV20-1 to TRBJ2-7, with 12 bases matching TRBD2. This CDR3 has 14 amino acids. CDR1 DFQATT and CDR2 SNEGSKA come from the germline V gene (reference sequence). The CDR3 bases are TGCAGTGCCCAGACTAGCGGGAGCCCTTACGAACAGTACTTC. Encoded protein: CSAQTSGSPYEQYF.

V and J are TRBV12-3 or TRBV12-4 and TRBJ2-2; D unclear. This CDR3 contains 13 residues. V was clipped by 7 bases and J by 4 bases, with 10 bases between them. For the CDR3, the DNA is TGTGCCAGCACTTCGTCGCCCACCGGGGAGCTGTTTTTT. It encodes CASTSSPTGELFF.

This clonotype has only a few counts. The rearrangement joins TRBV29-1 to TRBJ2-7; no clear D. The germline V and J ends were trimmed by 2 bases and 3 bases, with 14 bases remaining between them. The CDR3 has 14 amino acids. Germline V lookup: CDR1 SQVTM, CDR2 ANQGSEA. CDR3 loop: CSVESVESRYEQYF. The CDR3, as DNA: TGCAGCGTTGAAAGTGTGGAATCCCGCTACGAGCAGTACTTC.